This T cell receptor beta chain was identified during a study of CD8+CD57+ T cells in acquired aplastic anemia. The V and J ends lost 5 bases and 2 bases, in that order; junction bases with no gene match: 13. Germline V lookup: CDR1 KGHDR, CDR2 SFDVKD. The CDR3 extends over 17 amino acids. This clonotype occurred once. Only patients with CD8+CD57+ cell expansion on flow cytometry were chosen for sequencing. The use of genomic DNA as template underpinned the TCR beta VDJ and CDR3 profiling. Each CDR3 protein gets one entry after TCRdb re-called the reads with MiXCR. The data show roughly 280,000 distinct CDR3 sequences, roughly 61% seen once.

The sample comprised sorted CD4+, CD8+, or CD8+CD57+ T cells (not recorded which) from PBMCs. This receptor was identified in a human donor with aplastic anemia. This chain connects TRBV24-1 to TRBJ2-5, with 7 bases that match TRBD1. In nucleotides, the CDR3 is TGTGCCACCAGTGCCGGGCAAGACAGGGACCTACAAGAGACCCAGTACTTC. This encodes CATSAGQDRDLQETQYF.